The clone carrying this T cell receptor beta chain was observed at least ten times. Its antigen is undetermined. cDNA molecules, individually, were tagged with unique molecular identifiers. MiXCR, run by TCRdb on the 5' RACE reads, gives a single entry per CDR3 protein. The sample lists around 28,000 distinct CDR3 sequences, roughly 5.3% occurring once. Germline V gives CDR1 DFQATT, CDR2 SNEGSKA (reference sequence). After removal of 7 bases from V and 3 bases from J, the junction contained 6 bases not matched to a gene. The CDR3 is 13 amino acids. The sample comes from a study of early T cells in non-severe SARS-CoV-2 infection. Study-wide points: Lookups in VDJdb leaned toward anti-spike CD8 responses and missed private and CD4 specificities.

The sample taken for sequencing was whole blood. The rearrangement uses TRBV20-1 and TRBJ2-1, with TRBD1 matching 7 bases. This TCR was sampled from an adult who was a healthcare worker with PCR-confirmed SARS-CoV-2 infection or an uninfected control (not recorded which). CDR3 sequence: CSVPDRIYNEQFF. CDR3 nucleotide sequence: TGCAGTGTACCGGACAGGATCTACAATGAGCAGTTCTTC.